The present entry profiles one TCR beta chain with its context. Assay: immunoSEQ multiplex PCR; the TCRdb copy retains only in-frame clones and omits some. The sample has fewer than 300,000 clones, more than 70% seen once. Trimming cost V 6 bases and J 0 bases, with 11 bases left between them. There are 14 residues in the CDR3. Per germline, CDR1 SNHLY and CDR2 FYNNEI. The source of the sample is a study of blood T cell repertoires in COVID-19. Study information: Both acute and convalescent COVID-19 samples were obtained from the United States, Italy and Spain.

Material for sequencing was peripheral blood. The chain couples TRBV2 to TRBJ1-1; D perhaps matches TRBD1 (5 bases). The clonotype was recovered from a woman under 30 with acute or convalescent COVID-19. For the CDR3, the DNA is TGTGCCAGCAGGGCAGGGAGGATGAACACTGAAGCTTTCTTT. Translating it yields CASRAGRMNTEAFF.